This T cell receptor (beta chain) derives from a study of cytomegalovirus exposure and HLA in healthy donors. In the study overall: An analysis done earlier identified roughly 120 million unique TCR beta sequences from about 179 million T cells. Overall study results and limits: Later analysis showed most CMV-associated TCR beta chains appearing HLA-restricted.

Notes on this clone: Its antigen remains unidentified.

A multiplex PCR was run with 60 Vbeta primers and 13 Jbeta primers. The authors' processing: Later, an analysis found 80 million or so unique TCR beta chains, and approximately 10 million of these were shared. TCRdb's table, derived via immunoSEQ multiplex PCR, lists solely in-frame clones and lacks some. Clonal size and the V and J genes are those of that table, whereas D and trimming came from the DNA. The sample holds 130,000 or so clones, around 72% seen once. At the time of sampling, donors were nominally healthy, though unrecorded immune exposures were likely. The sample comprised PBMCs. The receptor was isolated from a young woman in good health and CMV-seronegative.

CDR3 nucleotides: TGTGCCAGCAGCGTAAACGGGGAGGGCTACACCTTC. It yields the protein CASSVNGEGYTF. This rearrangement joins TRBV9 to TRBJ1-2, with no clear D. Germline V CDR1 and CDR2: SGDLS, YYNGEE. This CDR3 spans 12 amino acids. V was trimmed by 1 base and J by 8 bases, leaving 9 bases between them.